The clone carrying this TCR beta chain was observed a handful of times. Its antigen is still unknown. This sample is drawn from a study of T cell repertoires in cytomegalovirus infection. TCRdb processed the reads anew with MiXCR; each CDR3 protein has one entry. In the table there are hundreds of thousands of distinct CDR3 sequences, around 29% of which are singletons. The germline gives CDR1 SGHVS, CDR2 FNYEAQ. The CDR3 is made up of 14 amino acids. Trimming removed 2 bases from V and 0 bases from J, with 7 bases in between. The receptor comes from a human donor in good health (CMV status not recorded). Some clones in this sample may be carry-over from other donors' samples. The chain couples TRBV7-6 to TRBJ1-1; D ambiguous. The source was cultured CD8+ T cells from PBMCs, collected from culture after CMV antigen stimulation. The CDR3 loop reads CASSLLQMNTEAFF. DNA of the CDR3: TGTGCCAGCAGCTTATTACAAATGAACACTGAAGCTTTCTTT.